The TCR beta chain described here comes from a study of blood T cell repertoires in COVID-19. Germline CDR1 reads GTSNPN; CDR2 reads SVGIG (reference sequence). The CDR3 is made up of 14 amino acids. J gave up 7 bases and V 5 bases, and 13 bases lay outside the gene matches. As processed by the authors: By means of reference gene primer amplification, nucleated cell counts were estimated. Measured with immunoSEQ multiplex PCR; TCRdb has only the in-frame clones, and not every one. That table furnishes V, J and clone size, whereas the DNA furnished D and trimming. This repertoire shows approximately 270,000 clones, under 95% found once; its top ten account for roughly 2.9%.

The genes are TRBV30 and TRBJ1-2; 7 bases are a match to TRBD1. Sequencing used PBMCs or T cells enriched from blood (not recorded which). This TCR was recovered from a man aged 35 to 55 who had been exposed to COVID-19. The CDR3 loop reads CAWGIQGRRTGYTF. The CDR3 DNA sequence: TGTGCCTGGGGCATACAGGGGAGAAGGACTGGCTACACCTTC.